Below are 27 T cell receptor beta chains sequenced from a single sample in a study of T cells in Graves' hyperthyroidism and ophthalmopathy. From RNA transcripts, TCR beta CDR3 regions were amplified. The HTBI set primed first-round TCR CDR3 RT-PCR. TCRdb reprocessed the multiplex PCR reads with MiXCR, giving one entry per CDR3 protein. Of over 650,000 distinct CDR3 sequences in the sample, about a sixth were seen once. Sequencing was done on a sample of blood. The origin of the receptors is a man between 18 and 35 years old with Graves' hyperthyroidism.

The chain has TRBV28 and TRBJ1-4; D is unclear. Germline CDR1 MDHEN, CDR2 SYDVKM. The CDR3 loop spans 12 amino acids. V lost 4 bases, J lost 6 bases, and 6 bases lay in between. The CDR3 DNA follows: TGTGCCAGCAGTTGGGGAGATGAAAAACTGTTTTTT. It codes for CASSWGDEKLFF. The variable domain in full, completed from reference TRBV28 and TRBJ1-4, reads DVKVTQSSRYLVKRTGEKVFLECVQDMDHENMFWYRQDPGLGLRLIYFSYDVKMKEKGDIPEGYSVSREKKERFSLILESASTNQTSMYLCASSWGDEKLFFGSGTQLSVL.

Details on this clonotype: A read error is likely, as this CDR3 ends without the conserved phenylalanine or tryptophan. This sequence joins TRBV28 and TRBJ1-4, with D perhaps TRBD1 (6 bases). There are 16 residues in the CDR3. V was trimmed by 6 bases and J by 3 bases, leaving 17 bases between them. Germline CDR1 reads MDHEN; CDR2 reads SYDVKM. The CDR3 bases are TGTGCCAGCAGCCGCGCAGGGGTACGGTCTAATGAAAAACTGTTTCTT. Encoded protein: CASSRAGVRSNEKLFL.

Many counts were recorded for this clonotype. This chain links TRBV11-1 with TRBJ2-2, with TRBD2 matching 14 bases. Germline loops: CDR1 SGHAT, CDR2 FQDESV (reference sequence). The J segment lost 2 bases and the V segment lost 8 bases, leaving 1 base of the junction unmatched. The length of the CDR3 is 15 residues. The CDR3 protein is CASGTSGSNTGELFF. The CDR3 region has the DNA TGTGCCAGCGGGACTAGCGGGAGTAACACCGGGGAGCTGTTTTTT.

This clonotype was detected many times. This rearrangement joins TRBV3-1 to TRBJ2-5; D unclear. V was shortened by 2 bases and J by 9 bases, with 10 bases between the two germline ends. In germline, CDR1 is LGHDT, CDR2 YNNKEL (reference sequence). The CDR3 is 12 amino acids. This CDR3 is CASSQKTLAQYF. The CDR3 nucleotides are TGTGCCAGCAGCCAAAAGACCCTGGCCCAGTACTTC.

This rearrangement joins TRBV29-1 to TRBJ2-3; 11 nucleotides agree with TRBD1. Looked up from germline, CDR1 is SQVTM and CDR2 is ANQGSEA. The CDR3 loop spans 14 amino acids. J was trimmed by 4 bases and V by 6 bases; bases with no gene match: 6. The CDR3 bases are TGCAGCGTCCGGACAGGGGGCTTCGCAGATACGCAGTATTTT. It translates to CSVRTGGFADTQYF.

This chain joins TRBV28 and TRBJ2-1, with 16 nucleotides matching TRBD2. The germline V gene has CDR1 MDHEN and CDR2 SYDVKM. Trimming removed 5 bases from V and 6 bases from J; junction bases left unmatched: 10. The CDR3 runs 18 residues. The CDR3 coding sequence is TGTGCCAGCAGTCCAGGGACTAGCGGGAGGGGCTTTAGCAATGAGCAGTTCTTC. This gives the protein CASSPGTSGRGFSNEQFF.

J is TRBJ2-1 and V is TRBV5-1; 10 bases map to TRBD2. The CDR3 runs to 16 residues. Trimming removed 0 bases from V and 8 bases from J; junction bases left unmatched: 8. The germline CDR1 and CDR2 sequences are SGHRS and YFSETQ. CDR3 protein: CASSLGQREGPYEQFF. The CDR3 DNA follows: TGCGCCAGCAGCTTGGGGCAGCGGGAGGGCCCCTATGAGCAGTTCTTC.

The genes are TRBV29-1 and TRBJ2-1, with D possibly TRBD1 on 5 matching bases. Germline V gene lookup returns CDR1 SQVTM and CDR2 ANQGSEA. This CDR3 is 14 amino acids long. The V and J ends lost 7 bases and 9 bases respectively, with 22 bases between them. In DNA form, the CDR3 reads TGCAGCGGCACCACCCCGACAGTGAACCGTGAGCAGTTCTTC. Its protein is CSGTTPTVNREQFF.

There are a few counts of this clonotype. The V gene is TRBV29-1, the J gene TRBJ1-5, with TRBD1 as a possible D gene (6 bases). CDR3 length: 12 amino acids. V was clipped by 6 bases and J by 7 bases, with 13 bases between them. The V gene's germline CDR1 is SQVTM and CDR2 ANQGSEA. CDR3 sequence: CSVQQGYQPQHF. CDR3 DNA sequence: TGCAGCGTACAACAGGGTTACCAGCCCCAGCATTTT.

This clonotype was detected only a few times. One end of the junction does not line up with germline, which may come from a read error. This chain links TRBV6-2 or TRBV6-3 with TRBJ1-5, with 7 bases aligning to TRBD1. This CDR3 has 13 residues. Germline V lookup: CDR1 MNHEY, CDR2 SVGEGT. The CDR3 sequence: CVSRGQGGQPQHF. DNA of the CDR3: TGTGTCAGCAGAGGGCAGGGGGGACAGCCCCAGCATTTT.

Remarks on this clonotype: Compared with germline, one end of the junction differs, possibly owing to a read error. The chain has TRBV11-2 and TRBJ1-1; no reliable D call. Germline V lookup: CDR1 SGHAT, CDR2 FQNNGV. The CDR3 length is 14 residues. CDR3 sequence (DNA): TGTGCCAGCAGCCCGATCCTCGGCGGGGAAGAAGCTTCCTTT. This codes for CASSPILGGEEASF.

The CDR3 region has the DNA TGTGCCAGCAGTTTTGGGGACTTCCCGGACACCGGGGAGCTGTTTTTT. Its translation is CASSFGDFPDTGELFF. V gene TRBV28 combines with J gene TRBJ2-2; a possible D gene is TRBD2 (6 bases). CDR1 is MDHEN, CDR2 SYDVKM, per germline. The CDR3 contains 16 residues. Trimming removed 3 bases from V and 3 bases from J, with 14 bases in between.

The rearrangement links TRBV15 to TRBJ2-3; either TRBD1 or TRBD2 may fit D (6 bases each). V lost 0 bases to trimming and J lost 4 bases, with 26 bases between them. This CDR3 has 20 amino acids. The V gene's germline CDR1 is LNHNV and CDR2 YYDKDF (reference sequence). The CDR3 here is CATSREGAQGFGGASDTQYF. For the CDR3, the DNA is TGTGCCACCAGCAGAGAGGGGGCCCAGGGGTTCGGGGGAGCTTCAGATACGCAGTATTTT.

This clonotype turned up a few times. The genes are TRBV7-9 and TRBJ2-2; D remains unclear. The ends were cut back, 8 bases at V and 2 bases at J, with 15 bases in the middle. The CDR3 is made up of 15 amino acids. CDR1 is SEHNR and CDR2 is FQNEAQ in the germline V gene (reference sequence). The CDR3 DNA is TGTGCCAGCGGAGTCGTAGGTTATAACACCGGGGAGCTGTTTTTT. Its protein is CASGVVGYNTGELFF.

The table lists this clonotype with a few counts. The rearrangement links TRBV20-1 to TRBJ2-2; D gene unclear. Deletions cut 3 bases from V and 8 bases from J, with 13 bases between. The CDR3 contains 13 residues. Germline V gene sequence: CDR1 DFQATT, CDR2 SNEGSKA (reference sequence). The CDR3 DNA reads TGCAGTGCTAGGACTGACGGTCCGGGGGAGCTGTTTTTT. Translating gives CSARTDGPGELFF.

The chain couples TRBV18 to TRBJ1-5, with D hard to call. This CDR3 spans 15 amino acids. In germline, CDR1 is KGHSH, CDR2 LQKENI. V was cut by 3 bases and J by 0 bases, with 9 bases left in between. The CDR3 DNA reads as TGTGCCAGCTCACCGACGGTAACTAGCAATCAGCCCCAGCATTTT. This sequence encodes CASSPTVTSNQPQHF.

This clonotype has just one count. The rearrangement joins TRBV20-1 to TRBJ1-2; D ambiguous. Germline CDR1 is DFQATT and CDR2 is SNEGSKA (reference sequence). This CDR3 spans 13 amino acids. Trimming left V 1 base short and J 0 bases short, with 6 bases between. The CDR3 coding sequence is TGCAGTGCTAGAGCCCTAACTAACTATGGCTACACCTTC. This translates into CSARALTNYGYTF.

V usage is TRBV4-2 and J usage is TRBJ2-5; 8 bases are a match to TRBD2. The ends lost 0 bases at V and 5 bases at J; junction bases unmatched: 11. The CDR3 covers 17 residues. In germline, CDR1 is LGHNA, CDR2 YNFKEQ. CDR3 sequence: CASSQDGGGGAQETQYF. DNA for the CDR3: TGTGCCAGCAGCCAAGACGGGGGGGGCGGGGCCCAGGAGACCCAGTACTTC.

At least ten counts were recorded for this clonotype. This rearrangement joins TRBV28 to TRBJ2-7; 8 positions match TRBD2. Trimming removed 5 bases from V and 3 bases from J; junction bases left unmatched: 6. This CDR3 region has 14 residues. CDR1 is MDHEN, CDR2 SYDVKM, per germline. Written as DNA, the CDR3 is TGTGCCAGCAGTCCAGCGGGAGAAGGCTACGAGCAGTACTTC. The encoded protein is CASSPAGEGYEQYF.

This clonotype has a count of ten or more. The J gene is TRBJ1-1, the V gene TRBV12-3 or TRBV12-4; D is unclear. Deletions cut 6 bases from V and 1 base from J, with 6 bases between. CDR3 length: 12 residues. The CDR3 bases are TGTGCCAGCAGCCGACAGAACACTGAAGCTTTCTTT. Protein sequence: CASSRQNTEAFF.

This clonotype was detected a few times. The chain couples TRBV20-1 to TRBJ2-3, with 9 positions matching TRBD2. Germline CDR1 reads DFQATT; CDR2 reads SNEGSKA (reference sequence). V lost 5 bases, J lost 0 bases, and 6 bases stayed unmatched. The CDR3 totals 15 residues. The CDR3, as DNA: TGCAGTGCTTCCCCGACTAGCGGTAGCACAGATACGCAGTATTTT. This sequence encodes CSASPTSGSTDTQYF.

The gene calls are TRBV12-5 and TRBJ1-2; D is unclear. V dropped 6 bases and J dropped 6 bases, with 17 bases sitting between them. CDR3 length equals 14 residues. Germline CDR1 is LGHNT and CDR2 is FRNRAP. Written as DNA, the CDR3 is TGTGCTAGTGGCCCCCCACGGGTCGACCATGGCTACACCTTC. Protein sequence: CASGPPRVDHGYTF. Drawing the rest from reference TRBV12-5 and TRBJ1-2, the complete variable domain is DARVTQTPRHKVTEMGQEVTMRCQPILGHNTVFWYRQTMMQGLELLAYFRNRAPLDDSGMPKDRFSAEMPDATLATLKIQPSEPRDSAVYFCASGPPRVDHGYTFGSGTRLTVV.

This clonotype was seen repeatedly, ten times or more. V is TRBV7-9 and J is TRBJ2-5; 7 nucleotides agree with TRBD1. The CDR3 contains 15 residues. CDR1 and CDR2 from the germline V gene are SEHNR and FQNEAQ (reference sequence). V was pared by 5 bases and J by 2 bases, with 8 bases of the junction left unmatched. CDR3 coding DNA: TGTGCCAGCAGCGCCCCGGTGGGACAGCAAGAGACCCAGTACTTC. Its translation is CASSAPVGQQETQYF.

This clonotype appeared a few times. The chain couples TRBV6-2 or TRBV6-3 to TRBJ2-7; 9 bases fit TRBD2. The V gene end was trimmed by 7 bases and the J gene end by 3 bases; junction bases not matched to a gene: 16. Looked up from germline, CDR1 is MNHEY and CDR2 is SVGEGT. The CDR3 is made up of 17 amino acids. The CDR3 DNA reads as TGTGCCAGCATTCCCCATCTACTAGCGGGTTTACACTACGAGCAGTACTTC. Translated, it gives CASIPHLLAGLHYEQYF.

This clonotype was seen a handful of times. The chain employs TRBV7-6 and TRBJ1-6; no firm D call. The V end lost 5 bases, the J end lost 6 bases, and 8 bases lay between the germline ends. The germline CDR1 and CDR2 sequences are SGHVS and FNYEAQ. This CDR3 is 13 amino acids long. CDR3: CASSPLANSPLHF. CDR3 coding DNA: TGTGCCAGCAGCCCTCTGGCTAATTCACCCCTCCACTTT.

The table lists this clonotype with a few counts. J is TRBJ2-4 and V is TRBV2; 11 positions match TRBD1. Germline V lookup: CDR1 SNHLY, CDR2 FYNNEI. CDR3 size: 15 residues. V gave up 0 bases and J gave up 12 bases; unmatched junction bases: 7. The DNA of the CDR3 is TGTGCCAGCAGTGAAGCGGGACAGGGGGTTTCGCCTCAGTACTTC. Residues: CASSEAGQGVSPQYF.

This clonotype was counted many times. The CDR3 DNA sequence: TGTGCCAGCAGTTTGAGTACGGGAGAGGGAACAGATACGCAGTATTTT. This sequence encodes CASSLSTGEGTDTQYF. The chain carries TRBV28 and TRBJ2-3, with D maybe TRBD2 (6 bases). Trimming removed 3 bases at V and 3 bases at J, with 16 bases between. This CDR3 is 16 amino acids long. The V gene's germline CDR1 is MDHEN and CDR2 SYDVKM.